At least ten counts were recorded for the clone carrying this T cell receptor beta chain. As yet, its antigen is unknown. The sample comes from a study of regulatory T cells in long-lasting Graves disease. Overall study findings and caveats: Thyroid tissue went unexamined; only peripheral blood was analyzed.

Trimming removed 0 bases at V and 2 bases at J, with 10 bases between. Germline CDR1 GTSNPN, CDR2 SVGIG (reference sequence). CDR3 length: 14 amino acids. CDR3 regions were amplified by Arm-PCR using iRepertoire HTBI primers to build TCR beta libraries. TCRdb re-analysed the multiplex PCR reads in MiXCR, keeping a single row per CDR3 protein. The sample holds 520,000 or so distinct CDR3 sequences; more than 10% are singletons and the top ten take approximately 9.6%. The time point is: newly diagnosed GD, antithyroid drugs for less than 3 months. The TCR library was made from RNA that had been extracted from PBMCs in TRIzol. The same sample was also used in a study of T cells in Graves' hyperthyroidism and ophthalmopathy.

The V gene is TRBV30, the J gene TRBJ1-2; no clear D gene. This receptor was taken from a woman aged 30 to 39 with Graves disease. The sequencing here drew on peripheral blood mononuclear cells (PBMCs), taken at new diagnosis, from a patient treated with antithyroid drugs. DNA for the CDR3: TGTGCCTGGAGTGTGCTAAGGCGGAACTATGGCTACACCTTC. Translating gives CAWSVLRRNYGYTF.